The source of this TCR beta chain is a study of T cells in Graves' hyperthyroidism and ophthalmopathy. Whole-study findings and limits: The blood repertoire included most of the expanded thyroid clonotypes above 0.001.

Amplification of TCR beta CDR3 regions was performed using RNA transcripts as template. When the TCR CDR3 underwent first-round RT-PCR, the HTBI primer set was used. TCRdb reprocessed the multiplex PCR reads via MiXCR and lists one record per CDR3 protein. The sample includes more than 550,000 distinct CDR3 sequences, just under 45% of them seen just once. The CDR3 is made up of 15 amino acids. CDR1 is KGHDR, CDR2 SFDVKD, per germline. Concerning this clonotype itself: Its specificity is unknown. One junction end disagrees with the germline gene, perhaps due to a read error.

Researchers barred patients who had uncontrolled infection, other autoimmune disease, pregnancy or lactation. Orbital computed tomography and thyroid ultrasound, together with serum TRAb and thyroxine and clinical symptoms, were used for diagnoses. The source material was peripheral blood or thyroid tissue (not recorded which). This TCR came from an adult man with Graves' disease, either hyperthyroidism or ophthalmopathy (not recorded which). The chain combines TRBV24-1 with TRBJ2-6; a possible D gene is TRBD1 (5 bases). CDR3 region: CASSPITDRSNVLTF. The CDR3 region has the DNA TGTGCCAGCAGTCCCATCACCGACAGATCCAACGTCCTGACTTTC.